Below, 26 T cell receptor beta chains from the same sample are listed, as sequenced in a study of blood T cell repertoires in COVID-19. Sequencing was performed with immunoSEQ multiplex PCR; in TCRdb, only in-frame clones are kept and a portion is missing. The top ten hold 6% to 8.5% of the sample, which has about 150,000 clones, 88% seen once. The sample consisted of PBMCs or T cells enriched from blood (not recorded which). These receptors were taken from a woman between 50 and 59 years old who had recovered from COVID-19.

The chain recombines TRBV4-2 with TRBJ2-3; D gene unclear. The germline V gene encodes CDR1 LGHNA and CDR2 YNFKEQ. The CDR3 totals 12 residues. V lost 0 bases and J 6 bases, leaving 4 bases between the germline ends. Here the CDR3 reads CASSQDEDTQYF. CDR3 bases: TGTGCCAGCAGCCAAGATGAGGATACGCAGTATTTT.

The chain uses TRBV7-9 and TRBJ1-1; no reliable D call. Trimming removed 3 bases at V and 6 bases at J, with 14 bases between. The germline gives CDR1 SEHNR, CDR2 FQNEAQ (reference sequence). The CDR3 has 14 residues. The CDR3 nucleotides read TGTGCCAGCAGCTTTGACGGGAGGCCGGCTGAAGCTTTCTTT. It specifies CASSFDGRPAEAFF.

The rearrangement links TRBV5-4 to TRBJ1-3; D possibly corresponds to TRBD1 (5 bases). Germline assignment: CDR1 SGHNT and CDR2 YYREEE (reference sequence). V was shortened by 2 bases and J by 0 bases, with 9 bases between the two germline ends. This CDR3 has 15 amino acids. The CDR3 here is CASSLGANSGNTIYF. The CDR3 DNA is TGTGCCAGCAGCTTAGGGGCTAACTCTGGAAACACCATATATTTT.

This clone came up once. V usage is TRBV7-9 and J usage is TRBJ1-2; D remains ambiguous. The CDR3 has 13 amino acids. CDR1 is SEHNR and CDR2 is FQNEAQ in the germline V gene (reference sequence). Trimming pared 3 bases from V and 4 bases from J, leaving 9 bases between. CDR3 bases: TGTGCCAGCAGCTTTAGTCAGCGCTATGGCTACACCTTC. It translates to CASSFSQRYGYTF.

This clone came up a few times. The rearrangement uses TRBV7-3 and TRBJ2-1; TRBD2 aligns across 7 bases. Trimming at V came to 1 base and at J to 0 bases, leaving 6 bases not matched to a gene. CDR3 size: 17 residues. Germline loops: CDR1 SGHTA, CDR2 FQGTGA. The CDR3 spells CASSLRESGVSYNEQFF. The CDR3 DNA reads TGTGCCAGCAGCTTAAGGGAAAGCGGGGTCTCCTACAATGAGCAGTTCTTC.

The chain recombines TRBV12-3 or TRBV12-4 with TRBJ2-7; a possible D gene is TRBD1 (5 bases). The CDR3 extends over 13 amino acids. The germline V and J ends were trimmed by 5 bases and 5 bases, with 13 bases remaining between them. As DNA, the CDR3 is TGTGCCAGCAGTACAGGTCCGGATAACGAGCAGTACTTC. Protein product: CASSTGPDNEQYF.

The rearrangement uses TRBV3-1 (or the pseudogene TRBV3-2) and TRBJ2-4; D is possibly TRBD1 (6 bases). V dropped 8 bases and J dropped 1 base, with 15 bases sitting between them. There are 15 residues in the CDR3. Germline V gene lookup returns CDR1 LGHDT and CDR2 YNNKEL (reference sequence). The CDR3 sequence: CASGRTGSAKNIQYF. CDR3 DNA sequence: TGTGCCAGCGGACGAACAGGGTCCGCCAAAAACATTCAGTACTTC.

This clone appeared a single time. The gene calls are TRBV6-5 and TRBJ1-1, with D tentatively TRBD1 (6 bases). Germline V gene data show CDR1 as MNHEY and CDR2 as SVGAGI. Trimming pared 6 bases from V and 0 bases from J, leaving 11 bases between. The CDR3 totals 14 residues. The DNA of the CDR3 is TGTGCCAGCAGCGGGGGGGCGCTGAACACTGAAGCTTTCTTT. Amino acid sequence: CASSGGALNTEAFF.

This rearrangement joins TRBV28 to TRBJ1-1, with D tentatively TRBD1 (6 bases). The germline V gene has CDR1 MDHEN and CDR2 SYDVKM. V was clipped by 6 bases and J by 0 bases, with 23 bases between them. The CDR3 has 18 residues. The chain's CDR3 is CASRGPGVNTNMNTEAFF. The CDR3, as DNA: TGTGCCAGCAGGGGACCAGGGGTGAACACCAACATGAACACTGAAGCTTTCTTT.

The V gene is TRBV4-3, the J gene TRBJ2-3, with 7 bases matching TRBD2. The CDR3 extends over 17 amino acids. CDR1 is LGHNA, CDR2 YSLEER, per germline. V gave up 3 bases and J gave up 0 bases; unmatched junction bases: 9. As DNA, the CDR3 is TGCGCCAGCAGCCACAACCCGGGACTATATAGCACAGATACGCAGTATTTT. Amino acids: CASSHNPGLYSTDTQYF.

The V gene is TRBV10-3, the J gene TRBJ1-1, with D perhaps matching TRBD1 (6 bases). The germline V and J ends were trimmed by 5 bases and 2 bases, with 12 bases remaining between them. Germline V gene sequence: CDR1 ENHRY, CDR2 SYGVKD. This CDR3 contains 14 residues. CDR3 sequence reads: CAISQTGFNTEAFF. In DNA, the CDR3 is TGTGCCATCAGTCAGACAGGTTTTAACACTGAAGCTTTCTTT.

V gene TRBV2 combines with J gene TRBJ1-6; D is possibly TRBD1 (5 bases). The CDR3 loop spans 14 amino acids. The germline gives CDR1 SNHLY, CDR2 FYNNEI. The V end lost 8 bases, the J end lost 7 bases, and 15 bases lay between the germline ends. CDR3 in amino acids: CASVPRRANSPLHF. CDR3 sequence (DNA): TGTGCCAGCGTACCTCGCAGGGCGAATTCACCCCTCCACTTT. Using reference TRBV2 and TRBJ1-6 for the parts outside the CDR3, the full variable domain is EPEVTQTPSHQVTQMGQEVILRCVPISNHLYFYWYRQILGQKVEFLVSFYNNEISEKSEIFDDQFSVERPDGSNFTLKIRSTKLEDSAMYFCASVPRRANSPLHFGNGTRLTVT.

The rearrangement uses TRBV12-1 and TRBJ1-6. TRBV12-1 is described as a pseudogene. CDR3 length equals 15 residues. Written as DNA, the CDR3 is TGTGCCAGCAGCCCGAGGGGGGGGAGATATTCACCCCTCCACTTT. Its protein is CASSPRGGRYSPLHF.

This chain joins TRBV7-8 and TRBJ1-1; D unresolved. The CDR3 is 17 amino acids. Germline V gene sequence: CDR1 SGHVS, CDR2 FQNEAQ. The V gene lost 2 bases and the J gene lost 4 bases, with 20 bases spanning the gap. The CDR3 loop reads CASSLSGELLGGTEAFF. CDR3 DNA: TGTGCCAGCAGCTTAAGCGGGGAACTCTTGGGCGGCACTGAAGCTTTCTTT.

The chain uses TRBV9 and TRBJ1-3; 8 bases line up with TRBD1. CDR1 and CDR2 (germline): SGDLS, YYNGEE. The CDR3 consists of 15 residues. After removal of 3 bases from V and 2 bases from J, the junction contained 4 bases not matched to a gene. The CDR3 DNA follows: TGTGCCAGCAGCGCACGGACAGGGCCTGGAAACACCATATATTTT. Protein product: CASSARTGPGNTIYF.

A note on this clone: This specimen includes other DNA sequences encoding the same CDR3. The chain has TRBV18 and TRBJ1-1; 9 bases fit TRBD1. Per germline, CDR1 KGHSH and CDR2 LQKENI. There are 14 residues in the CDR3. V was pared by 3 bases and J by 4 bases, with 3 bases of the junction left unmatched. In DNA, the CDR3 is TGTGCCAGCTCACCGGGACAGGGCTCCACTGAAGCTTTCTTT. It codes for CASSPGQGSTEAFF.

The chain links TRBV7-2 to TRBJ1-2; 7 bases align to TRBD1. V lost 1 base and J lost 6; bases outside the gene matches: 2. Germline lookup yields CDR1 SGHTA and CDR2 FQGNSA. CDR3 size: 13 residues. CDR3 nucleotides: TGTGCCAGCAGCTTAGGACAGGGCGATGGCTACACCTTC. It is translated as CASSLGQGDGYTF.

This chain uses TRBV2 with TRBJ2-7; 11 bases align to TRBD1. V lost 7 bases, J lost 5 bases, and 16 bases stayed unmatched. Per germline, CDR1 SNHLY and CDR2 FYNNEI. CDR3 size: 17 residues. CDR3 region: CASIIPGRDRGTNEQYF. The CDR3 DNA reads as TGTGCCAGCATCATTCCCGGGCGGGACAGGGGGACGAACGAGCAGTACTTC.

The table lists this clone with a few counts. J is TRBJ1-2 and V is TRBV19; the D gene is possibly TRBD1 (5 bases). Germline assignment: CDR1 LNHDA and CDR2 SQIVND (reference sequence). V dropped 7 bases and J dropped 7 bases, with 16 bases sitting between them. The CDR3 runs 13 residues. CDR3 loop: CASNPRTPPGYTF. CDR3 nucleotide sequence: TGTGCCAGTAACCCTAGGACACCCCCTGGCTACACCTTC. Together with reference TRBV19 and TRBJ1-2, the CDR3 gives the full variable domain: DGGITQSPKYLFRKEGQNVTLSCEQNLNHDAMYWYRQDPGQGLRLIYYSQIVNDFQKGDIAEGYSVSREKKESFPLTVTSAQKNPTAFYLCASNPRTPPGYTFGSGTRLTVV.

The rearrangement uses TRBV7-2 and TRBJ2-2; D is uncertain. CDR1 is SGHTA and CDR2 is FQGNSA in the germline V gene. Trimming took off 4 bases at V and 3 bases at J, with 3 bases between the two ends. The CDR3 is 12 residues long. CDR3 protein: CASSSYTGELFF. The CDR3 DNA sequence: TGTGCCAGCAGCTCCTACACCGGGGAGCTGTTTTTT.

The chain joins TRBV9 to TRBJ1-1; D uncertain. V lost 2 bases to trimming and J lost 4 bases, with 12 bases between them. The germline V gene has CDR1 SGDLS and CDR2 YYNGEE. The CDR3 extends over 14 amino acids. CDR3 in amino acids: CASSVGEWGTEAFF. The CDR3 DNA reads TGTGCCAGCAGCGTCGGGGAGTGGGGCACTGAAGCTTTCTTT.

CDR3 DNA sequence: TGTGCCTGGAAAGGCGGGGCCCTCACAGATACGCAGTATTTT. Translated: CAWKGGALTDTQYF. V and J are TRBV30 and TRBJ2-3, with a weak D call TRBD2 (6 bases). The CDR3 contains 14 residues. Trimming left V 4 bases short and J 2 bases short, with 13 bases between. CDR1 GTSNPN and CDR2 SVGIG come from the germline V gene (reference sequence).

CDR3 nucleotide sequence: TGCAGCGTGGGGGGAGTTGCTAGAGGCTACACCTTC. It translates to CSVGGVARGYTF. This chain connects TRBV29-1 to TRBJ1-2, with D possibly TRBD1 on 5 matching bases. The V and J ends lost 6 bases and 8 bases respectively, with 16 bases between them. Germline lookup yields CDR1 SQVTM and CDR2 ANQGSEA. The CDR3 length is 12 residues.

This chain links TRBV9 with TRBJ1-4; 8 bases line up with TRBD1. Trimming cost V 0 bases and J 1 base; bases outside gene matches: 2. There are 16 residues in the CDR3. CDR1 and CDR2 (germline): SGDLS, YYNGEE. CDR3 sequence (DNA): TGTGCCAGCAGCGTAGTAGGACAGGGAACTAATGAAAAACTGTTTTTT. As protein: CASSVVGQGTNEKLFF. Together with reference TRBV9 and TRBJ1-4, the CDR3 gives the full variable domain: DSGVTQTPKHLITATGQRVTLRCSPRSGDLSVYWYQQSLDQGLQFLIQYYNGEERAKGNILERFSAQQFPDLHSELNLSSLELGDSALYFCASSVVGQGTNEKLFFGSGTQLSVL.

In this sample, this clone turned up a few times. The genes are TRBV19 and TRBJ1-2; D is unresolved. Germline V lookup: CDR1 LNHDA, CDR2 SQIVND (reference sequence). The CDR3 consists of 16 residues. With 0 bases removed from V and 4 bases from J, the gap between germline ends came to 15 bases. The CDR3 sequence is CASSIDWFGRAYGYTF. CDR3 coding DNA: TGTGCCAGTAGTATAGATTGGTTCGGGAGAGCCTATGGCTACACCTTC.

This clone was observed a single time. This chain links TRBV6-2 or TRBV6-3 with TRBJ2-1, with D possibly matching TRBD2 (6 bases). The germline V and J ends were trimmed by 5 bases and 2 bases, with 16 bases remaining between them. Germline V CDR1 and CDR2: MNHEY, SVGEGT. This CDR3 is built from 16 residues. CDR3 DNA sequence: TGTGCCAGCAGTACTTGGACCTTAGCGGCCTACAATGAGCAGTTCTTC. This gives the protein CASSTWTLAAYNEQFF.